This TCR beta chain was sequenced in a study of T-cell reconstitution after alpha-beta-depleted transplantation in children. For TCRbeta, the library was prepared with unique molecular identifiers. TCRdb re-derived calls from the PCR reads in MiXCR, one entry per CDR3 protein. The sample contains over 200,000 distinct CDR3 sequences, about 9.5% of which appear only once. This clonotype occurred a few times. This TCR was sampled from a human donor who donated a stem cell graft to a child with acute lymphoblastic leukemia. The source material was PBMCs from the stem cell graft donor, sampled from the stem cell graft.

The CDR3 coding sequence is TGTGCCATCTCGACAGGGCGGATAGTTAATGAGCAGTTCTTC. Its translation is CAISTGRIVNEQFF. The chain uses TRBV7-9 and TRBJ2-1; 7 bases fit TRBD1. The CDR3 consists of 14 residues. Germline loops: CDR1 SEHNR, CDR2 FQNEAQ (reference sequence). With 10 bases clipped from V and 7 bases from J, the junction kept 13 bases outside the gene matches.